The clone carrying this T cell receptor beta chain was observed many times. Its antigen is as yet unknown. As for time point: persistent/refractory GD, antithyroid drugs over 5 years with positive TRAb. Scientists built the TCR library using RNA that was extracted from PBMCs. The sample belongs to a study of regulatory T cells in long-lasting Graves disease. Sequencing libraries for TCR beta were prepared with iRepertoire HTBI primers and Arm-PCR of CDR3 regions. TCRdb fed the multiplex PCR reads into MiXCR, producing one record per CDR3 protein. The repertoire includes 400,000 to 500,000 distinct CDR3 sequences, roughly a fifth of them detected once, and roughly 13% sits in the top ten. Study results and limitations: Gene preferences differed: TRBV28, TRBJ1-2, TRBJ2-5 in persistent cases. Peripheral blood was the sole material, not thyroid tissue. Newly diagnosed patients shared 750 to 1,000 public clonotypes; persistent patients shared a few thousand.

Germline V CDR1 and CDR2: MNHNS, SASEGT. Trimming removed 6 bases from V and 6 bases from J, with 17 bases in between. CDR3 size: 14 residues. The chain is built from TRBV6-1 and TRBJ1-2, with D perhaps TRBD1 (5 bases). This sequence originates from a female donor with Graves disease. Material: peripheral blood mononuclear cells (PBMCs), obtained when the disease was refractory, from a patient treated with antithyroid drugs. CDR3 sequence reads: CASRLDGQGDGYTF. The CDR3 DNA follows: TGTGCCAGCAGGTTGGACGGGCAGGGAGATGGCTACACCTTC.